This T cell receptor (beta chain) was obtained from a study of blood T cell repertoires in COVID-19. For the study at large: Donors in Cohort 3 who had recovered were those with two negative PCRs, healthcare professional clearance, or resolution of their symptoms.

Turning to this clone: The same CDR3 can be traced to other DNA sequences in this sample.

Profiled with immunoSEQ multiplex PCR; TCRdb holds only in-frame clones, not every one. The sample carries hundreds of thousands of clones, 88% recorded once. The V gene's germline CDR1 is KGHSH and CDR2 LQKENI. This CDR3 is 13 amino acids long. V dropped 3 bases and J dropped 5; count of bases not matched to a gene: 1. Cohorts were based on clinical histories the participants reported. The chain couples TRBV18 to TRBJ1-5; TRBD1 agrees at 7 bases. Sequencing was done on a sample of PBMCs or T cells enriched from blood (not recorded which). The clonotype originates from a woman in her sixties or seventies in a cohort exposed to, infected with or recovered from COVID-19 (not recorded which). The chain's CDR3 is CASSPTGDQPQHF. As DNA, the CDR3 is TGTGCCAGCTCACCTACAGGGGATCAGCCCCAGCATTTT. The variable domain in full, completed from reference TRBV18 and TRBJ1-5, reads NAGVMQNPRHLVRRRGQEARLRCSPMKGHSHVYWYRQLPEEGLKFMVYLQKENIIDESGMPKERFSAEFPKEGPSILRIQQVVRGDSAAYFCASSPTGDQPQHFGDGTRLSIL.